The 3 T cell receptor beta chains below all came from one sample that was sequenced in a study of OX40 agonist ivuxolimab in advanced cancers. The protocol was immunoSEQ multiplex PCR, while the TCRdb copy is restricted to in-frame clones and leaves out a portion. This sample has some 25,000 clones, with 79% found just once. Sequenced here: CD4+ or CD8+ T cells sorted from blood, sampled in a trial of the OX40 agonist ivuxolimab. The receptors shown here come from an adult with an advanced solid tumor such as melanoma, head and neck, liver or kidney cancer.

The chain has TRBV11-3 and TRBJ2-5; TRBD1 matches 8 bases. The CDR3 length is 16 residues. Germline trimming cut 5 bases from V and 2 bases from J; bases unmatched to any gene: 10. Germline V gene sequence: CDR1 SGHNT, CDR2 YENEEA. DNA of the CDR3: TGTGCCAGCAGCCCCCGACAGGGGACGTGGCAAGAGACCCAGTACTTC. It encodes CASSPRQGTWQETQYF.

The genes are TRBV4-1 and TRBJ1-2; D gene uncertain. V lost 4 bases to trimming and J lost 1 base, with 7 bases between them. Per the germline V gene, CDR1 is MGHRA and CDR2 is YSYEKL. This CDR3 is built from 13 residues. The CDR3 protein is CASSLGVNYGYTF. The CDR3 DNA is TGCGCCAGCAGCCTTGGGGTTAACTATGGCTACACCTTC.

The gene calls are TRBV4-1 and TRBJ2-5; 10 nucleotides line up with TRBD2. The J segment lost 3 bases and the V segment lost 2 bases, leaving 9 bases of the junction unmatched. The CDR3 length is 17 residues. Germline-derived CDR1 and CDR2 are MGHRA and YSYEKL. CDR3 residues: CASSQRVAGGEKETQYF. As DNA, the CDR3 is TGCGCCAGCAGCCAAAGGGTAGCGGGAGGAGAGAAAGAGACCCAGTACTTC.